The clone carrying this TCR beta chain was picked up a small number of times. This sample is part of a study of blood T cell repertoires in COVID-19. Study-wide background: COVID-19 samples from acute and convalescent phases originated in the United States, Italy and Spain. PBMCs, B-cell-depleted T cells, or T cells were the source of the cDNA or gDNA that made up the material.

The germline gives CDR1 SEHNR, CDR2 FQNEAQ (reference sequence). J lost 6 bases, V lost 6 bases, and 7 bases had no gene match. CDR3 size: 14 residues. The authors' processing: Nucleated cell number was recorded as an estimate derived from reference gene primer amplification. Profiling relied on immunoSEQ multiplex PCR, and the TCRdb table lists in-frame clones only, not all of them. V and J calls and clone size are copied from that table; D and trimming were computed from the DNA. The table includes 100,000 to 150,000 clones, 60% to 80% detected once. J is TRBJ2-7 and V is TRBV7-9; TRBD2 agrees at 11 bases. The sample consisted of peripheral blood. This TCR derives from a man aged 60 to 69 with acute or convalescent COVID-19. CDR3 in amino acids: CASSPLGLAGEQYF. The DNA of the CDR3 is TGTGCCAGCAGTCCCCTCGGACTAGCGGGCGAGCAGTACTTC.